This TCR beta chain derives from a study of CD8 T cells in Susac syndrome. V lost 8 bases to trimming and J lost 4 bases; unmatched junction nucleotides: 12. CDR1 and CDR2 (germline): ENHRY, SYGVKD. The CDR3 covers 18 residues. A quantity of about 0.5 to 1 ug RNA underwent reverse transcription using random hexamers. Via MiXCR, TCRdb re-called the immunoSEQ multiplex PCR reads, giving one row per CDR3 protein. The sample has approximately 160,000 distinct CDR3 sequences, approximately 95% seen once. Sequencing input: CD4+ T cells from PBMCs. The rearrangement joins TRBV10-3 to TRBJ2-2, with TRBD2 identical over 14 bases. The clonotype originates from a human donor with multiple sclerosis. CDR3 protein: CAIPAGTSGSQLTGELFF. The CDR3 DNA reads as TGTGCCATCCCAGCCGGGACTAGCGGGAGTCAGCTCACCGGGGAGCTGTTTTTT.